The 16 T cell receptor beta chains below all came from one sample that was sequenced in a study of blood T cell repertoires in COVID-19. Measured with immunoSEQ multiplex PCR; TCRdb has only the in-frame clones, and not every one. This table holds 110,000 to 150,000 clones, around 80% found once. The sample was peripheral blood. These receptors were collected from a man between 60 and 70 years old with acute or convalescent COVID-19.

The chain has TRBV14 and TRBJ2-1; 7 bases align to TRBD2. The CDR3 runs 18 residues. Germline V gene data show CDR1 as SGHDN and CDR2 as FVKESK. J lost 0 bases, V lost 4 bases, and 12 bases had no gene match. The CDR3: CASSPLEGLQSSYNEQFF. The CDR3 nucleotides read TGTGCCAGCAGCCCCTTAGAGGGACTACAGAGCTCCTACAATGAGCAGTTCTTC.

This chain links TRBV10-3 with TRBJ1-6; 9 nucleotides agree with TRBD1. Germline lookup yields CDR1 ENHRY and CDR2 SYGVKD. There are 14 residues in the CDR3. The V and J ends lost 6 bases and 5 bases, in that order; junction bases with no gene match: 2. The CDR3, as DNA: TGTGCCATCAGCGGGACAGGGCATAATTCACCCCTCCACTTT. Its protein is CAISGTGHNSPLHF.

The chain links TRBV9 to TRBJ2-3, with D tentatively TRBD2 (6 bases). The CDR3 length is 16 residues. Germline loops: CDR1 SGDLS, CDR2 YYNGEE. V lost 3 bases and J lost 4, with 18 bases in between. The CDR3 sequence is CASSGPLGGVADTQYF. The CDR3 nucleotides are TGTGCCAGCAGCGGTCCTTTGGGGGGAGTGGCAGATACGCAGTATTTT.

The chain employs TRBV18 and TRBJ1-2, with D perhaps matching TRBD1 (6 bases). V gave up 0 bases and J gave up 7 bases, with 9 bases separating them. This CDR3 comprises 13 residues. Germline CDR1 reads KGHSH; CDR2 reads LQKENI. The CDR3 DNA is TGTGCCAGCTCACCACCTAACAGGGTTGGCTACACCTTC. It specifies CASSPPNRVGYTF.

The V and J genes are TRBV5-1 and TRBJ2-5; 12 bases are shared with TRBD2. This CDR3 has 15 residues. The germline gives CDR1 SGHRS, CDR2 YFSETQ. V lost 0 bases and J lost 4; bases outside the gene matches: 1. The CDR3 DNA reads TGCGCCAGCAGCTTGGGACTAGCGGGAGTAGAGACCCAGTACTTC. It is translated as CASSLGLAGVETQYF.

This chain links TRBV27 with TRBJ1-5; D perhaps matches TRBD1 (6 bases). V was pared by 6 bases and J by 1 base, with 10 bases between. The CDR3 is 14 amino acids. Germline values: CDR1 MNHEY, CDR2 SMNVEV (reference sequence). The CDR3 DNA follows: TGTGCCAGCAGGTTACAGGGAAGCAATCAGCCCCAGCATTTT. Encoded protein: CASRLQGSNQPQHF.

The chain couples TRBV27 to TRBJ2-2; TRBD1 matches 9 bases. Germline trimming cut 5 bases from V and 0 bases from J; bases unmatched to any gene: 7. The germline CDR1 and CDR2 sequences are MNHEY and SMNVEV (reference sequence). This CDR3 is built from 17 residues. The CDR3 sequence: CASSKRTGAANTGELFF. CDR3 coding DNA: TGTGCCAGCAGTAAACGGACAGGGGCTGCGAACACCGGGGAGCTGTTTTTT.

This sequence joins TRBV5-8 and TRBJ1-4; D is uncertain. Germline V gene data show CDR1 as SGHTS and CDR2 as YDEGEE. CDR3 length: 13 residues. V lost 2 bases and J lost 5, with 7 bases in between. Written as DNA, the CDR3 is TGTGCCAGCAGCTTTAGAGTGAATGAAAAACTGTTTTTT. It yields the protein CASSFRVNEKLFF.

V gene TRBV7-6 combines with J gene TRBJ2-2; 7 bases are shared with TRBD2. CDR3 length: 14 residues. V gave up 5 bases and J gave up 6 bases; unmatched junction bases: 6. Germline values: CDR1 SGHVS, CDR2 FNYEAQ. The chain's CDR3 is CASSKRGLAGELFF. For the CDR3, the DNA is TGTGCCAGCAGCAAGCGGGGCCTTGCCGGGGAGCTGTTTTTT.

The rearrangement joins TRBV18 to TRBJ2-7, with 10 bases identical to TRBD2. Germline CDR1 KGHSH, CDR2 LQKENI. The V segment lost 1 base and the J segment 5 bases; nucleotides outside the gene matches: 2. The CDR3 contains 14 residues. CDR3 residues: CASSPLGTSDEQYF. The CDR3 bases are TGTGCCAGCTCACCACTAGGGACTAGCGACGAGCAGTACTTC.

This clone turned up a few times. V and J are TRBV6-5 and TRBJ2-7; possible D gene TRBD2, 6 bases. V shed 8 bases and J shed 0 bases, with 8 bases lying between them. This CDR3 contains 12 residues. CDR1 is MNHEY, CDR2 SVGAGI, per germline. The CDR3: CASLGSSYEQYF. CDR3 in DNA: TGTGCCAGCCTCGGGAGCTCCTACGAGCAGTACTTC.

The CDR3 DNA follows: TGTGCCAGCAGCCCGCAGACAGGGGGGGGCGAGCAGTACTTC. As protein: CASSPQTGGGEQYF. The rearrangement uses TRBV7-2 and TRBJ2-7, with TRBD1 identical over 9 bases. The germline V gene has CDR1 SGHTA and CDR2 FQGNSA. V lost 5 bases to trimming and J lost 6 bases; unmatched junction nucleotides: 8. The CDR3 has 14 residues.

V gene TRBV10-3 combines with J gene TRBJ2-3, with 11 positions matching TRBD2. Germline V gene data show CDR1 as ENHRY and CDR2 as SYGVKD. CDR3 length: 15 residues. Losses at the gene ends were 6 bases for V and 2 bases for J; bases not matched to a gene: 4. The CDR3 loop reads CAISPGLADTDTQYF. The CDR3 region has the DNA TGTGCCATCAGCCCGGGACTAGCGGACACAGATACGCAGTATTTT.

The rearrangement joins TRBV5-5 to TRBJ1-1; 10 bases are shared with TRBD1. This CDR3 is built from 17 residues. CDR1 and CDR2 from the germline V gene are SGHKS and YYEKEE (reference sequence). V shed 3 bases and J 0 bases; nucleotides not matched to a gene: 8. The CDR3 loop reads CASSSGTGVILNTEAFF. CDR3 nucleotides: TGTGCCAGCAGCTCCGGGACAGGGGTCATTCTGAACACTGAAGCTTTCTTT. The full variable domain, completed using reference TRBV5-5 and TRBJ1-1, is DAGVTQSPTHLIKTRGQQVTLRCSPISGHKSVSWYQQVLGQGPQFIFQYYEKEERGRGNFPDRFSARQFPNYSSELNVNALLLGDSALYLCASSSGTGVILNTEAFFGQGTRLTVV.

Of note for this clone: A junction boundary mismatches the germline segment, possibly from a read error. This sequence joins TRBV2 and TRBJ1-2; D may be TRBD1 (6 bases). This CDR3 contains 17 residues. Germline loops: CDR1 SNHLY, CDR2 FYNNEI. CDR3 coding DNA: TGTGCCAGCAGTGAAGGCGGGGGGCGCGGTTCTAACTCTGGCTACACCTTC. Translated, it gives CASSEGGGRGSNSGYTF.

The V gene is TRBV5-1, the J gene TRBJ1-2; 8 bases match TRBD1. Germline assignment: CDR1 SGHRS and CDR2 YFSETQ. The junction had 11 bases not matched to a gene; V was cut back by 4 bases and J by 0 bases. The CDR3 is made up of 17 amino acids. DNA of the CDR3: TGCGCCAGCAGCGGTTCTCAGGGGGCCGGGGCTAACTATGGCTACACCTTC. This sequence encodes CASSGSQGAGANYGYTF.